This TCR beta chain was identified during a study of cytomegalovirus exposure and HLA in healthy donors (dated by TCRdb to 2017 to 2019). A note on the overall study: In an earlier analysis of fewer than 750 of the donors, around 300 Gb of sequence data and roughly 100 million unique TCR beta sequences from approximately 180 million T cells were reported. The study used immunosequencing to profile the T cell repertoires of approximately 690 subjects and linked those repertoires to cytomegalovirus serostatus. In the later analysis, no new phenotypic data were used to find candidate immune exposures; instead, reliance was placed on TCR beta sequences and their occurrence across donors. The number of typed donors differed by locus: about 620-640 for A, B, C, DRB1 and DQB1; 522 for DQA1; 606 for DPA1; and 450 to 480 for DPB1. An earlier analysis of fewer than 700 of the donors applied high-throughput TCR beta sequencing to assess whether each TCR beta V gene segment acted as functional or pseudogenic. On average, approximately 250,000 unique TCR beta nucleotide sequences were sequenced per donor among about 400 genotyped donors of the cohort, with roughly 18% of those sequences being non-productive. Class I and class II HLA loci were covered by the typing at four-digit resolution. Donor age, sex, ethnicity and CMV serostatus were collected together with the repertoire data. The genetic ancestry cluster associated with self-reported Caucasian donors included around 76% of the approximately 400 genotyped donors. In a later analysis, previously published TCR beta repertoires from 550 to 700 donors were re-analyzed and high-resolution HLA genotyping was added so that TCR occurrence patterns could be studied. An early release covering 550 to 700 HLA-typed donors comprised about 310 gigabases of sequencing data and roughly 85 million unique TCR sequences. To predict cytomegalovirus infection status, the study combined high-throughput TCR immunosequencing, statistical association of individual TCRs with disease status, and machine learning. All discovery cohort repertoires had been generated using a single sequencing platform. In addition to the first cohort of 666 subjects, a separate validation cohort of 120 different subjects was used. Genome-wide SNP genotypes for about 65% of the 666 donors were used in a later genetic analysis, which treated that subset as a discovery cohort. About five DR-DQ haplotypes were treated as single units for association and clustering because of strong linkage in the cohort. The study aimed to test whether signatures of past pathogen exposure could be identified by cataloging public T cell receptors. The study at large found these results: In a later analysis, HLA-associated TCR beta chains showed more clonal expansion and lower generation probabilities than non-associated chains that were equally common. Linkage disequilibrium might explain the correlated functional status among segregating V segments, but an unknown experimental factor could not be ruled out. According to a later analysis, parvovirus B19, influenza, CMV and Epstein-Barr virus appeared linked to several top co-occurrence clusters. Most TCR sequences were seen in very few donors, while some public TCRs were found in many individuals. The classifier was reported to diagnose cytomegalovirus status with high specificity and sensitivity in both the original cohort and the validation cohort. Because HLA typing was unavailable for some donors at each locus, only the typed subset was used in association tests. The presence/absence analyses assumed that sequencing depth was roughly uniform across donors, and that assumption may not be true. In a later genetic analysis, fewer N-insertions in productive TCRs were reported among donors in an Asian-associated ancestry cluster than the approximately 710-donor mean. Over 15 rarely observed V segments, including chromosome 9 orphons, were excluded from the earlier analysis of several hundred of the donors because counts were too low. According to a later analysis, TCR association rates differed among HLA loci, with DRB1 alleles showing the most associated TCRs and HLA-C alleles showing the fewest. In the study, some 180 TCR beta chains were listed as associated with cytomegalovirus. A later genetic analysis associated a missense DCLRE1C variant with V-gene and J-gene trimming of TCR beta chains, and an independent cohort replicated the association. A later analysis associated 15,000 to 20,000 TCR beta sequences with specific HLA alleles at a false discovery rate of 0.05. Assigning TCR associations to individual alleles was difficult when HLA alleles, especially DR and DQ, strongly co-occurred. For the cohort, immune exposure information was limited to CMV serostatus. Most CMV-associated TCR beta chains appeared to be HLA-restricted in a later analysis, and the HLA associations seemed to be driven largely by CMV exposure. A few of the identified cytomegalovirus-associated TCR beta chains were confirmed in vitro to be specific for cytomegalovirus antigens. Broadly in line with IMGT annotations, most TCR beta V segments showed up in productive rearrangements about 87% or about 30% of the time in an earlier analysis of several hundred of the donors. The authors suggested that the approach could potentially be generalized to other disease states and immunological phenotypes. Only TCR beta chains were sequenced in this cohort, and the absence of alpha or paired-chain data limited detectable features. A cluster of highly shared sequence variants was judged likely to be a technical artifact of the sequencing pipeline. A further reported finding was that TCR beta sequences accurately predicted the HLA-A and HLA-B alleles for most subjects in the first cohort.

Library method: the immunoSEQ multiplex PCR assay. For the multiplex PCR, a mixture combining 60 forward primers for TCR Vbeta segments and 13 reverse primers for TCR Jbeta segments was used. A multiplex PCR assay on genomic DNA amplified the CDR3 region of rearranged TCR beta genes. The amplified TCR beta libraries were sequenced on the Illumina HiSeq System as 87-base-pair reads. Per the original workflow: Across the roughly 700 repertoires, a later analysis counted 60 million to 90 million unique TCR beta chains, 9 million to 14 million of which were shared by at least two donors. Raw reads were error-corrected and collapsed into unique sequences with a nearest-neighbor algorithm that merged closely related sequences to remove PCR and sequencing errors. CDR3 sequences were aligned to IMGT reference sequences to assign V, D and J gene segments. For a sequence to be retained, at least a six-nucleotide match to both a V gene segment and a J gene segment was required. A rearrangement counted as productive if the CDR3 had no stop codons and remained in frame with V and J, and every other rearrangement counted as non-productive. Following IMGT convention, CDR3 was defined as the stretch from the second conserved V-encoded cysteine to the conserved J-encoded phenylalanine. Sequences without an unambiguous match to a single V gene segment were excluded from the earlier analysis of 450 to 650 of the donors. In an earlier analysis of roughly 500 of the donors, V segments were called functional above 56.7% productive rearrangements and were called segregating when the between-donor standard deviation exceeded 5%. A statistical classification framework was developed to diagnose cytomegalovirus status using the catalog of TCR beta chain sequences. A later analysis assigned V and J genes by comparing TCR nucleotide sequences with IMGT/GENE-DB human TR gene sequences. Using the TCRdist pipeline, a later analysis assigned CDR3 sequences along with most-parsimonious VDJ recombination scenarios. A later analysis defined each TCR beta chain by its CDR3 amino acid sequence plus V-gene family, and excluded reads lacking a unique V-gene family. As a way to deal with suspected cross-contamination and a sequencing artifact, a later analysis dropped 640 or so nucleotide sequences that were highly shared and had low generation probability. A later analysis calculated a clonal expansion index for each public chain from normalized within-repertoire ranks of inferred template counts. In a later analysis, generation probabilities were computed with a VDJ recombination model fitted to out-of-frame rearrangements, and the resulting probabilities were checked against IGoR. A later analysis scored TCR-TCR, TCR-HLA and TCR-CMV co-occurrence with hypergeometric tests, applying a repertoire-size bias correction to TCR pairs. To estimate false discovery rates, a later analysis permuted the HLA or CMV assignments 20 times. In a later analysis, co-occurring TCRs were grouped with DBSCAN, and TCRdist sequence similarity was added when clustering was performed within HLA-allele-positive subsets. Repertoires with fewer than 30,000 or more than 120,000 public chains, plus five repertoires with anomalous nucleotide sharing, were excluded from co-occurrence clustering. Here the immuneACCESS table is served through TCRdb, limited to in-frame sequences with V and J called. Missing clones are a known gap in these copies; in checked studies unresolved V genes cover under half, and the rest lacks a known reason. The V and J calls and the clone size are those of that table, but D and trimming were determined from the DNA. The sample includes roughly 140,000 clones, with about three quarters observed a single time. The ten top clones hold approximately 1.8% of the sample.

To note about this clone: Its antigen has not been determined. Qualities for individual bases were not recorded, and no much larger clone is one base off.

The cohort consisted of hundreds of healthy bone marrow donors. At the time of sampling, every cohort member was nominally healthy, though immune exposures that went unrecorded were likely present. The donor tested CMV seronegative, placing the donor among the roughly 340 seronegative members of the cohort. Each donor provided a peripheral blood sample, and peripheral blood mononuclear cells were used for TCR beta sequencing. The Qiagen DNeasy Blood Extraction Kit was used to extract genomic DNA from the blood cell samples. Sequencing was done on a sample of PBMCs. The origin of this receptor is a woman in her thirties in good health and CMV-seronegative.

The CDR3: CASSRLTGGANTGELFF. The nucleotides read TGCGCCAGCAGCCGACTTACAGGGGGCGCGAACACCGGGGAGCTGTTTTTT. The V gene is TRBV4-1 and the J gene is TRBJ2-2; the central 9 bases match TRBD1. From a lookup of the germline V gene, CDR1 and CDR2 are MGHRA and YSYEKL. The cysteine opens and the phenylalanine closes a CDR3 of 17 amino acids. Only the CDR3 part of the read is kept: 51 bases, read in frame from the first base. The germline V and J ends show losses of 4 bases and 0 bases respectively, and no gene match explains 6 bases of the junction.